This T cell receptor beta chain was identified during a study of T cell responses to AZD1222 COVID-19 vaccine. Study-wide background: Pooling was applied to second doses at about 4 or about 12 weeks.

Study-level results: The repertoires were collected only after the peak T cell response. Vaccine-associated CD4 TCRs spanned spike, dominant at 160-218 and 743-854. Reportedly, nearly half the spike-specific TCRs target unmutated variant regions.

Repertoires were generated with immunoSEQ multiplex PCR, while TCRdb's copy carries only in-frame clones and drops some. The sample lists 130,000 or so clones; about 86% were seen once. This clone was detected many times. Its specificity is not known. The same CDR3 arises from other DNA sequences in this sample as well. The receptor comes from an adult in good health. Sequenced material: peripheral blood, taken on day 0 of AZD1222 vaccination.

The CDR3 DNA reads as TGCGCCAGCAGCCTCGGGAGGAATCAGCCCCAGCATTTT. It translates to CASSLGRNQPQHF. This rearrangement joins TRBV4-1 to TRBJ1-5; D gene unclear. The CDR3 runs 13 residues. The V gene's germline CDR1 is MGHRA and CDR2 YSYEKL. Deletions cut 4 bases from V and 4 bases from J, with 8 bases between.